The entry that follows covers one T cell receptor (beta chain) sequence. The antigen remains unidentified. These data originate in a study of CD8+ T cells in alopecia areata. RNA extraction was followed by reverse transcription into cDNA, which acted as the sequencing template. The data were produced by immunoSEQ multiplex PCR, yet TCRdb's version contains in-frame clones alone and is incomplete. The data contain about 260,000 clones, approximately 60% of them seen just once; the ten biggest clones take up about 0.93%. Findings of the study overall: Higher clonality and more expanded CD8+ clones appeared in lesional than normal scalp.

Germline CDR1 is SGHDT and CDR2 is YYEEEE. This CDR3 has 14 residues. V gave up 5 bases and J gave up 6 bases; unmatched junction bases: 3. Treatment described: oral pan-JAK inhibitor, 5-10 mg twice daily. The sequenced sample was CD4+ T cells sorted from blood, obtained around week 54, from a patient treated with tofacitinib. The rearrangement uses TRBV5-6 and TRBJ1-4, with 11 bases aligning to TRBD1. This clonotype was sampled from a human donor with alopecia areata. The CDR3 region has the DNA TGTGCCAGCAGGGGACAGGGGGTAGATGAAAAACTGTTTTTT. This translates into CASRGQGVDEKLFF.